The sequence of this T cell receptor (beta chain) was determined in a study of T cell responses to AZD1222 COVID-19 vaccine. Some clones are missing from TCRdb's copy, which holds only in-frame ones; the method was immunoSEQ multiplex PCR. The sample has approximately 72,000 clones, about 89% seen once; the top ten hold roughly 31%. CDR3 length equals 15 residues. Germline values: CDR1 LNHDA, CDR2 SQIVND (reference sequence). The ends were cut back, 5 bases at V and 4 bases at J, with 17 bases in the middle. The rearrangement joins TRBV19 to TRBJ1-2; D ambiguous. The clonotype originates from an adult who received the AZD1222 COVID-19 vaccine. The sequencing used peripheral blood, collected 28 days after the second AZD1222 dose. Written as DNA, the CDR3 is TGTGCCAGTAGTGCCCCCCGGCAGGCTAGCTATGGCTACACCTTC. Protein product: CASSAPRQASYGYTF. Together with reference TRBV19 and TRBJ1-2, the CDR3 gives the full variable domain: DGGITQSPKYLFRKEGQNVTLSCEQNLNHDAMYWYRQDPGQGLRLIYYSQIVNDFQKGDIAEGYSVSREKKESFPLTVTSAQKNPTAFYLCASSAPRQASYGYTFGSGTRLTVV.